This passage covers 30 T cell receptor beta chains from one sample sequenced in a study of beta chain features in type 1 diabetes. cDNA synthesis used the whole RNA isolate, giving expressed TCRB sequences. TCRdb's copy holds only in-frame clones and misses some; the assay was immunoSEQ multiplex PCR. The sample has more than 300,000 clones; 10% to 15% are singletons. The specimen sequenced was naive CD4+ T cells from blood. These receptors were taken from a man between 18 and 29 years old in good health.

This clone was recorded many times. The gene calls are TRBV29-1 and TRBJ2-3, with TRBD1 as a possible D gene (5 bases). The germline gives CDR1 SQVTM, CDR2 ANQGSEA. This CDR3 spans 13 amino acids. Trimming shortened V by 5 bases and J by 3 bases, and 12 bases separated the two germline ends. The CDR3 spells CSVRTPLTDTQYF. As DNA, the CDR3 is TGCAGCGTTCGGACACCGCTTACAGATACGCAGTATTTT.

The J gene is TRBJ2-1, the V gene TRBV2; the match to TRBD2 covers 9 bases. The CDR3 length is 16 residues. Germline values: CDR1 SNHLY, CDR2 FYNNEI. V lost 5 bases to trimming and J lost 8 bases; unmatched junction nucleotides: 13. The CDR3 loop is CASSNLGSGRSDEQFF. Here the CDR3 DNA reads TGTGCCAGCAGTAACCTCGGGAGCGGGAGGTCAGATGAGCAGTTCTTC.

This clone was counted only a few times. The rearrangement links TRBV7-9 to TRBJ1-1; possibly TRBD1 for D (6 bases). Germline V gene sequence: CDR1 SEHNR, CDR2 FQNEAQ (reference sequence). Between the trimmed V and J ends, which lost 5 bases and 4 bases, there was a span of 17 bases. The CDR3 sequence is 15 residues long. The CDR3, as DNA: TGTGCCAGCAGCCTCCGGGGGGCGCTGGGCACTGAAGCTTTCTTT. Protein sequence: CASSLRGALGTEAFF.

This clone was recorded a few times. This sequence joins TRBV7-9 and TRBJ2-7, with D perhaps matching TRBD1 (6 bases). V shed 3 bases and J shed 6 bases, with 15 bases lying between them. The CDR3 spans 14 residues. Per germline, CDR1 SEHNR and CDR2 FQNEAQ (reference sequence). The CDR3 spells CASSFETGPREQYF. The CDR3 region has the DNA TGTGCCAGCAGCTTCGAGACAGGCCCCCGCGAGCAGTACTTC.

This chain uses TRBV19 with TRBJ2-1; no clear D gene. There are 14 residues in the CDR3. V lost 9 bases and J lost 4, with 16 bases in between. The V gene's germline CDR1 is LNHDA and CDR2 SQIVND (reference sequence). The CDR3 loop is CASSPMGKYNEQFF. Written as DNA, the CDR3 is TGTGCCAGCAGTCCCATGGGCAAATACAATGAGCAGTTCTTC.

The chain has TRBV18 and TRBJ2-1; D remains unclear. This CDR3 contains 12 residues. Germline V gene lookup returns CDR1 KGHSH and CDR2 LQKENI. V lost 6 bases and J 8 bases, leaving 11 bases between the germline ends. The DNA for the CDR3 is TGTGCCAGCTCCCCTGTTCTCGATGAGCAGTTCTTC. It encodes CASSPVLDEQFF.

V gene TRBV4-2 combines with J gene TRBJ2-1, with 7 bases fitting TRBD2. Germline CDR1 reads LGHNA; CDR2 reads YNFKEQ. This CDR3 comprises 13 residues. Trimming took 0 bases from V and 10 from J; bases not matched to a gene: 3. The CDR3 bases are TGTGCCAGCAGCCAAGATGGGAGGGCCGAGCAGTTCTTC. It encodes CASSQDGRAEQFF.

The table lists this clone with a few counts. CDR3 protein: CASSVQPSLTYEQYF. The CDR3 DNA sequence: TGTGCCAGCAGCGTACAGCCTAGCCTAACCTACGAGCAGTACTTC. V is TRBV9 and J is TRBJ2-7, with D possibly TRBD2 on 5 matching bases. This CDR3 comprises 15 residues. V dropped 1 base and J dropped 2 bases, with 13 bases sitting between them. Germline V gene sequence: CDR1 SGDLS, CDR2 YYNGEE.

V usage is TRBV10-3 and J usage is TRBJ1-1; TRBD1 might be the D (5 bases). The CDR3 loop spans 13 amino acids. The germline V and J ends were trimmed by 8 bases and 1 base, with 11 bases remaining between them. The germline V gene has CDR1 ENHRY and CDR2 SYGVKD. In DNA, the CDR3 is TGTGCCATCGGAGGGACGGCGAACACTGAAGCTTTCTTT. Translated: CAIGGTANTEAFF.

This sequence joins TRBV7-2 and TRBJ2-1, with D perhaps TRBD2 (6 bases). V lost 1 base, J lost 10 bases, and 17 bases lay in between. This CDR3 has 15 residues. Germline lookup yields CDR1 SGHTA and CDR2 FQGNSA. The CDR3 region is CASSLDGLIRGEQFF. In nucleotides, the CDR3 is TGTGCCAGCAGCTTAGACGGACTAATTCGGGGCGAGCAGTTCTTC. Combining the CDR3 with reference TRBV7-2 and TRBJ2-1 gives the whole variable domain GAGVSQSPSNKVTEKGKDVELRCDPISGHTALYWYRQSLGQGLEFLIYFQGNSAPDKSGLPSDRFSAERTGGSVSTLTIQRTQQEDSAVYLCASSLDGLIRGEQFFGPGTRLTVL.

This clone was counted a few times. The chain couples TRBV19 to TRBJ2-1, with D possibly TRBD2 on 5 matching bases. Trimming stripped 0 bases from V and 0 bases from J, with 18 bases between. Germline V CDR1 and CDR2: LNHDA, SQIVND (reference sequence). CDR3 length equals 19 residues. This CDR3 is CASSIEEATGLNSYNEQFF. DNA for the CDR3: TGTGCCAGTAGTATAGAGGAGGCTACCGGATTGAACTCCTACAATGAGCAGTTCTTC.

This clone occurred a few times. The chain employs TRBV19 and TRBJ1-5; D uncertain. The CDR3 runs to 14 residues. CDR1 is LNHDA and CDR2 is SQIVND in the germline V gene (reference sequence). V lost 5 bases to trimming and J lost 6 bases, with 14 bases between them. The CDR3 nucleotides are TGTGCCAGTAGTGCTACTTCTCCAACTCAGCCCCAGCATTTT. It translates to CASSATSPTQPQHF.

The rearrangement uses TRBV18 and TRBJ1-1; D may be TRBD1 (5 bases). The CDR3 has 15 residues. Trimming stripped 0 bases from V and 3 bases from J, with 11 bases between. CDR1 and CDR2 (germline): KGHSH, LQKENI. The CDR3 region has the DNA TGTGCCAGCTCACCACCGGGCAGACAGCACACTGAAGCTTTCTTT. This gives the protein CASSPPGRQHTEAFF. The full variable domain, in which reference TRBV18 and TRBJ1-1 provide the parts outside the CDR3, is NAGVMQNPRHLVRRRGQEARLRCSPMKGHSHVYWYRQLPEEGLKFMVYLQKENIIDESGMPKERFSAEFPKEGPSILRIQQVVRGDSAAYFCASSPPGRQHTEAFFGQGTRLTVV.

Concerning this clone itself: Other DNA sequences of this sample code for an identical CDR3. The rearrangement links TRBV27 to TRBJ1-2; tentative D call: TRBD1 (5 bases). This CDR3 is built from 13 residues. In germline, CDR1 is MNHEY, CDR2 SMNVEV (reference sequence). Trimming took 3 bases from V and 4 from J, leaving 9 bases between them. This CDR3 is CASSLSQGYGYTF. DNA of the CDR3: TGTGCCAGCAGTTTGTCGCAGGGCTATGGCTACACCTTC.

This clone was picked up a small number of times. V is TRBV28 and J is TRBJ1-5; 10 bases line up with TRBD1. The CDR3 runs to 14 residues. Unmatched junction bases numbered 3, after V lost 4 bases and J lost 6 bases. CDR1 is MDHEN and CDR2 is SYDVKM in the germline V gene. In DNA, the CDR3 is TGTGCCAGCAGTTCGGGACAGGGGTTTCAGCCCCAGCATTTT. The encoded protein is CASSSGQGFQPQHF.

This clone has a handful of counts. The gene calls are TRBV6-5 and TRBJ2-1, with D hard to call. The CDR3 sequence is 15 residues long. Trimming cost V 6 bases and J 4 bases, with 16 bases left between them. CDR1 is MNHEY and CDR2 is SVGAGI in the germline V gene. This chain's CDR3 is CASRSLRMGYNEQFF. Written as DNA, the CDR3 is TGTGCCAGCAGAAGCCTGAGGATGGGTTACAATGAGCAGTTCTTC.

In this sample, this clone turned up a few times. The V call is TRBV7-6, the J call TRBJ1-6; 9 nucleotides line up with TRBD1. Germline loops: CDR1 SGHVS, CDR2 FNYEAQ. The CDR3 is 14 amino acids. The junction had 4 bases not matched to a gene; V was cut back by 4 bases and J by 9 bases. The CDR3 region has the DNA TGTGCCAGCAGCTCGCCGGGACAGGGTTCACCCCTCCACTTT. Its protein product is CASSSPGQGSPLHF.

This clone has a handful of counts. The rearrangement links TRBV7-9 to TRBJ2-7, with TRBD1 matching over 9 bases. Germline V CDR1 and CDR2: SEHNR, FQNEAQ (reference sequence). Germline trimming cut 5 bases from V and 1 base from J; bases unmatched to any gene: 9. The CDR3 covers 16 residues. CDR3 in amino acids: CASSPPGTGTSYEQYF. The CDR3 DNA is TGTGCCAGCAGCCCGCCCGGGACAGGGACGTCCTACGAGCAGTACTTC.

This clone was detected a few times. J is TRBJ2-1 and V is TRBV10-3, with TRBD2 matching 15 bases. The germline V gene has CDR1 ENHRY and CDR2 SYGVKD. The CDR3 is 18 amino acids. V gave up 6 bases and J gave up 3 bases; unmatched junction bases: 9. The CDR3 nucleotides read TGTGCCATCAGAGGGACTAGCGGGAGGTATACCTACTACAATGAGCAGTTCTTC. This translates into CAIRGTSGRYTYYNEQFF.

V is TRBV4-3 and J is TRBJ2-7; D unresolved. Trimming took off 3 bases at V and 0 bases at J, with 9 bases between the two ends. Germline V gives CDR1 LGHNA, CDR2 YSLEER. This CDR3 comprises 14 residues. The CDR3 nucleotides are TGCGCCAGCAGCCAGTTCGTTCCCTCCTACGAGCAGTACTTC. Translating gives CASSQFVPSYEQYF.

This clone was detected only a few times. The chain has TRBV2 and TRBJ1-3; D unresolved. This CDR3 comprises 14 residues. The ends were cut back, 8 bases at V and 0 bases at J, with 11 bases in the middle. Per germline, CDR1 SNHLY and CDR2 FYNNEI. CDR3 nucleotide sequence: TGTGCCAGCCTATGGTCAATCTCTGGAAACACCATATATTTT. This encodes CASLWSISGNTIYF.

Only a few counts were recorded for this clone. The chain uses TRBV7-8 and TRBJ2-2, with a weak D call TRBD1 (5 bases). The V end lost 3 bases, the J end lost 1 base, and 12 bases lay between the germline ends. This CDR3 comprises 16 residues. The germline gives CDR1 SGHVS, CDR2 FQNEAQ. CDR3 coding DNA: TGTGCCAGCAGCTTTGGGGCGGAGAAGAACACCGGGGAGCTGTTTTTT. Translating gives CASSFGAEKNTGELFF. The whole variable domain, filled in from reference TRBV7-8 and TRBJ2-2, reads GAGVSQSPRYKVAKRGQDVALRCDPISGHVSLFWYQQALGQGPEFLTYFQNEAQLDKSGLPSDRFFAERPEGSVSTLKIQRTQQEDSAVYLCASSFGAEKNTGELFFGEGSRLTVL.

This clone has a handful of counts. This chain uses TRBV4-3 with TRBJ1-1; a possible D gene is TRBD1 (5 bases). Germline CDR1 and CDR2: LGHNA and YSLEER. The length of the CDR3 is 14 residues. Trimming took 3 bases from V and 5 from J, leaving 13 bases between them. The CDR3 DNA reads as TGCGCCAGCAGCCACGGGACTGCTGATACTGAAGCTTTCTTT. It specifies CASSHGTADTEAFF.

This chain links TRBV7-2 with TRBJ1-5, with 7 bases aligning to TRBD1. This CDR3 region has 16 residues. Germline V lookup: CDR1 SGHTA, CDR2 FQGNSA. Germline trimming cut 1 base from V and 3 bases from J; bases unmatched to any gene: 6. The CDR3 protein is CASSLGSGGVNQPQHF. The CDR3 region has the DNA TGTGCCAGCAGCTTAGGGTCAGGGGGTGTCAATCAGCCCCAGCATTTT.

The CDR3, as DNA: TGTGCCAGCAGCTTAGGAGGGGGCCTGAATATCAATGAGCAGTTCTTC. Its translation is CASSLGGGLNINEQFF. V gene TRBV7-2 combines with J gene TRBJ2-1; 7 nucleotides line up with TRBD1. The V segment lost 1 base and the J segment 6 bases; nucleotides outside the gene matches: 9. CDR3 size: 16 residues. Germline V gene sequence: CDR1 SGHTA, CDR2 FQGNSA.

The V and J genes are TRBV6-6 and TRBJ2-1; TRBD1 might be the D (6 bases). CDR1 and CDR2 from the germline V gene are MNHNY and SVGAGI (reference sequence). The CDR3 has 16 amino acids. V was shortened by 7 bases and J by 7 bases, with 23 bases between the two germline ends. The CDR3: CASTYRAAGLLNEQFF. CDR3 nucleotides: TGTGCCAGCACCTACAGGGCGGCAGGGTTACTGAATGAGCAGTTCTTC.

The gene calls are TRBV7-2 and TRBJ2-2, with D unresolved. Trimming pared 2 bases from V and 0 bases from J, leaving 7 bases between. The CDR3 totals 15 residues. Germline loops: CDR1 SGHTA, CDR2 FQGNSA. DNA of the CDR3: TGTGCCAGCAGCTTATTCGCGTCGAACACCGGGGAGCTGTTTTTT. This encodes CASSLFASNTGELFF.

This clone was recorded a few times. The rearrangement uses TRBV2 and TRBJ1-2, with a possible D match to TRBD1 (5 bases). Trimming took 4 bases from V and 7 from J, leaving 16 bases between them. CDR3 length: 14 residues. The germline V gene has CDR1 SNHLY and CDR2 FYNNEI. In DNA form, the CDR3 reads TGTGCCAGCAGTGTAAGAGGCGGGGCTCGTGGCTACACCTTC. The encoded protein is CASSVRGGARGYTF.

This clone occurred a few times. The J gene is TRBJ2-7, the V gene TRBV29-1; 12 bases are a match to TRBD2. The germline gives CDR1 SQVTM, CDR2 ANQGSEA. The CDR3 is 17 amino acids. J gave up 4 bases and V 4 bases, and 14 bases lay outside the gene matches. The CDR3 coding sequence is TGCAGCGTTGCCGATTCGGGCCTAGCGGGAGGGAGGTACGAGCAGTACTTC. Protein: CSVADSGLAGGRYEQYF.

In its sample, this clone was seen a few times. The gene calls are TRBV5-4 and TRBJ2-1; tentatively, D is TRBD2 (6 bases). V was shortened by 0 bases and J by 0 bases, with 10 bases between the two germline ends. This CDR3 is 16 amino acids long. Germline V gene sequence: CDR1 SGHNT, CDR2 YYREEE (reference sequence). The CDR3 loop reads CASSLAAGRSYNEQFF. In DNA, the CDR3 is TGTGCCAGCAGCTTGGCCGCGGGACGCTCCTACAATGAGCAGTTCTTC.